One and the same sample provided the 26 T cell receptor beta chains below, sequenced in a study of blood T cell repertoires in COVID-19. The table came from immunoSEQ multiplex PCR; TCRdb's copy has only in-frame clones and leaves some out. Altogether fewer than 350,000 clones are present, 89% being singletons, with the ten largest covering roughly a tenth. Sequences were obtained from PBMCs or T cells enriched from blood (not recorded which). The receptors shown here come from a woman in her 40s who had recovered from COVID-19.

V is TRBV28 and J is TRBJ2-7; 7 bases agree with TRBD1. V gave up 6 bases and J gave up 0 bases; unmatched junction bases: 8. Germline V gene data show CDR1 as MDHEN and CDR2 as SYDVKM. The CDR3 has 15 amino acids. For the CDR3, the DNA is TGTGCCAGCAGCTACCCCCGGGACAGCTCCTACGAGCAGTACTTC. It translates to CASSYPRDSSYEQYF.

The chain links TRBV2 to TRBJ2-1; 10 bases are a match to TRBD2. CDR1 is SNHLY, CDR2 FYNNEI, per germline. The CDR3 extends over 15 amino acids. The V gene end was trimmed by 8 bases and the J gene end by 3 bases; junction bases not matched to a gene: 7. The CDR3 DNA reads as TGTGCCAGCCGTTGGGAGCGGGAGGGCTACAATGAGCAGTTCTTC. Residues: CASRWEREGYNEQFF.

J is TRBJ2-7 and V is TRBV6-5, with TRBD2 matching over 11 bases. With V trimmed by 6 bases and J by 5 bases, 9 bases remained unmatched. The CDR3 extends over 15 amino acids. Looked up from germline, CDR1 is MNHEY and CDR2 is SVGAGI. The CDR3 nucleotides are TGTGCCAGCAGGCCCCCACTAGCGGGAGTTGACGAGCAGTACTTC. Amino acids: CASRPPLAGVDEQYF.

The CDR3 here is CAGGRGPETQYF. The CDR3 DNA reads TGTGCCGGGGGGAGGGGGCCGGAGACCCAGTACTTC. The chain combines TRBV30 with TRBJ2-5; D is possibly TRBD1 or TRBD2 (7 bases each). CDR3 length equals 12 residues. The germline V and J ends were trimmed by 8 bases and 5 bases, with 15 bases remaining between them. Germline loops: CDR1 GTSNPN, CDR2 SVGIG (reference sequence).

V and J are TRBV10-3 and TRBJ2-7, with 7 nucleotides matching TRBD2. The CDR3 is 13 residues long. Germline V gene sequence: CDR1 ENHRY, CDR2 SYGVKD. Trimming took 3 bases from V and 3 from J; bases not matched to a gene: 2. CDR3 in amino acids: CAISDGTNYEQYF. CDR3 DNA: TGTGCCATCAGTGACGGGACTAACTACGAGCAGTACTTC.

The rearrangement links TRBV19 to TRBJ2-3, with 8 bases identical to TRBD2. V trimming: 4 bases; J trimming: 1 base; junction bases outside the gene matches: 7. CDR1 is LNHDA, CDR2 SQIVND, per germline (reference sequence). CDR3 length: 16 amino acids. The CDR3 DNA reads as TGTGCCAGTAGTAACGGGCCAGCGGGGGGCACAGATACGCAGTATTTT. Its translation: CASSNGPAGGTDTQYF.

The gene calls are TRBV5-6 and TRBJ1-5; no clear D gene. This CDR3 contains 15 residues. Trimming shortened V by 0 bases and J by 0 bases, and 7 bases separated the two germline ends. The germline V gene has CDR1 SGHDT and CDR2 YYEEEE. The CDR3 DNA follows: TGTGCCAGCAGCTTGGCGGGATATAGCAATCAGCCCCAGCATTTT. Translation gives CASSLAGYSNQPQHF.

V and J are TRBV3-1 (or the pseudogene TRBV3-2) and TRBJ1-6; D not resolved. V was clipped by 1 base and J by 10 bases, with 14 bases between them. Germline CDR1 LGHDT, CDR2 YNNKEL (reference sequence). CDR3 size: 15 residues. The CDR3 DNA is TGTGCCAGCAGCCAAGTCAGCCTAGGTCCCTCACCCCTCCACTTT. This codes for CASSQVSLGPSPLHF.

This chain links TRBV21-1 with TRBJ2-2; TRBD2 is the table's D call, not checked against the DNA. TRBV21-1 is flagged as a pseudogene. The CDR3 is made up of 17 amino acids. The CDR3 coding sequence is TGTGCCAGCAGCAAAGTCCCTAGCGGAGCGAACACCGGGGAGCTGTTTTTT. Residues: CASSKVPSGANTGELFF.

This chain connects TRBV7-6 to TRBJ2-2; 7 bases fit TRBD2. Germline values: CDR1 SGHVS, CDR2 FNYEAQ. CDR3 size: 16 residues. J was trimmed by 0 bases and V by 2 bases; bases with no gene match: 3. CDR3 residues: CASSLQAGANTGELFF. The CDR3 DNA reads TGTGCCAGCAGCTTACAGGCGGGGGCGAACACCGGGGAGCTGTTTTTT.

This clone appeared a single time. The chain combines TRBV5-1 with TRBJ2-2, with TRBD2 identical over 12 bases. There are 17 residues in the CDR3. Germline V gene data show CDR1 as SGHRS and CDR2 as YFSETQ. J lost 6 bases, V lost 3 bases, and 9 bases had no gene match. The CDR3 DNA sequence: TGCGCCAGCAGCTGGACGGCTAGCGGGAGGGCCTCCGGGGAGCTGTTTTTT. Amino acids: CASSWTASGRASGELFF.

This chain uses TRBV3-1 (or the pseudogene TRBV3-2) with TRBJ1-2, with 8 bases fitting TRBD1. Germline CDR1 LGHDT, CDR2 YNNKEL (reference sequence). V was clipped by 4 bases and J by 4 bases; unmatched bases: 8. CDR3 length: 15 amino acids. CDR3 protein: CASSRKSDRVYGYTF. The CDR3 DNA is TGTGCCAGCAGCCGTAAATCGGACAGGGTCTATGGCTACACCTTC.

The chain uses TRBV7-2 and TRBJ1-2; 7 bases fit TRBD1. V was clipped by 5 bases and J by 2 bases; unmatched bases: 11. CDR1 and CDR2 (germline): SGHTA, FQGNSA. The CDR3 extends over 16 amino acids. The CDR3 loop reads CASSVRTGALNYGYTF. The DNA of the CDR3 is TGTGCCAGCAGCGTGCGGACAGGTGCATTAAACTATGGCTACACCTTC. The variable domain in full, completed from reference TRBV7-2 and TRBJ1-2, reads GAGVSQSPSNKVTEKGKDVELRCDPISGHTALYWYRQSLGQGLEFLIYFQGNSAPDKSGLPSDRFSAERTGGSVSTLTIQRTQQEDSAVYLCASSVRTGALNYGYTFGSGTRLTVV.

The J gene is TRBJ1-2, the V gene TRBV6-1; 7 bases map to TRBD1. CDR1 MNHNS and CDR2 SASEGT come from the germline V gene. This CDR3 has 17 residues. Trimming removed 0 bases from V and 0 bases from J; junction bases left unmatched: 7. The CDR3 region has the DNA TGTGCCAGCAGTGAAGCGAGGGGGCAGTCCTCTAACTATGGCTACACCTTC. The encoded protein is CASSEARGQSSNYGYTF.

The chain joins TRBV29-1 to TRBJ2-5; TRBD2 agrees at 8 bases. The length of the CDR3 is 15 residues. The germline CDR1 and CDR2 sequences are SQVTM and ANQGSEA. V shed 3 bases and J 1 base; nucleotides not matched to a gene: 7. The DNA of the CDR3 is TGCAGCGTTGATTGGTCCACTAGCGGCCAAGAGACCCAGTACTTC. This translates into CSVDWSTSGQETQYF.

The CDR3 bases are TGTGCCAGCAGCTTAGCTGGGGGGGAACAGCCCCAGCATTTT. Protein sequence: CASSLAGGEQPQHF. The chain has TRBV13 and TRBJ1-5; a weak D match, TRBD1 (5 bases). The CDR3 is 14 amino acids. CDR1 and CDR2 (germline): PRHDT, FYEKMQ (reference sequence). V was cut by 1 base and J by 7 bases, with 11 bases left in between.

This rearrangement joins TRBV6-2 or TRBV6-3 to TRBJ2-1, with D possibly matching TRBD2 (5 bases). Germline V lookup: CDR1 MNHEY, CDR2 SVGEGT. This CDR3 contains 14 residues. Trimming removed 0 bases at V and 12 bases at J, with 15 bases between. DNA of the CDR3: TGTGCCAGCAGTTACTCGGAACCGAGGGCAGGGCAGTTCTTC. Its protein is CASSYSEPRAGQFF.

The rearrangement joins TRBV27 to TRBJ2-7; TRBD2 matches at 7 bases. The CDR3 sequence is 14 residues long. V gave up 5 bases and J gave up 3 bases; unmatched junction bases: 7. The germline V gene has CDR1 MNHEY and CDR2 SMNVEV (reference sequence). CDR3 bases: TGTGCCAGCAGTCCCATGGGAGGGGACTACGAGCAGTACTTC. The encoded protein is CASSPMGGDYEQYF.

DNA for the CDR3: TGTGCCAGCAGTTCGGGACTCGCCGTGGGCTACACCTTC. The encoded protein is CASSSGLAVGYTF. The J gene is TRBJ1-2, the V gene TRBV7-2; a weak D match, TRBD1 (5 bases). Germline V gene sequence: CDR1 SGHTA, CDR2 FQGNSA. Trimming shortened V by 6 bases and J by 8 bases, and 16 bases separated the two germline ends. The CDR3 consists of 13 residues.

The chain combines TRBV20-1 with TRBJ2-5; D remains unclear. Trimming took off 3 bases at V and 1 base at J, with 9 bases between the two ends. Germline values: CDR1 DFQATT, CDR2 SNEGSKA (reference sequence). The CDR3 totals 13 residues. The CDR3 DNA reads as TGCAGTGCTAGTATGGCCTTCCAAGAGACCCAGTACTTC. Protein sequence: CSASMAFQETQYF.

V is TRBV28 and J is TRBJ1-6, with 8 positions matching TRBD1. The V segment lost 6 bases and the J segment 3 bases; nucleotides outside the gene matches: 7. The CDR3 loop spans 16 amino acids. Germline CDR1 reads MDHEN; CDR2 reads SYDVKM. The CDR3 coding sequence is TGTGCCAGCAGAAGGACAGGGTCTTACTATAATTCACCCCTCCACTTT. This translates into CASRRTGSYYNSPLHF.

The V call is TRBV19, the J call TRBJ1-1; D unclear. The CDR3 covers 13 residues. CDR1 is LNHDA and CDR2 is SQIVND in the germline V gene (reference sequence). V lost 2 bases to trimming and J lost 4 bases, with 8 bases between them. The DNA of the CDR3 is TGTGCCAGTAGTATACCGGGGAGCACTGAAGCTTTCTTT. Translated: CASSIPGSTEAFF.

The chain links TRBV19 to TRBJ1-5, with D tentatively TRBD1 (5 bases). The CDR3 runs to 14 residues. The germline V gene has CDR1 LNHDA and CDR2 SQIVND (reference sequence). Trimming stripped 6 bases from V and 3 bases from J, with 12 bases between. CDR3 protein: CASRRTGANQPQHF. The CDR3 nucleotides read TGTGCCAGTAGACGAACTGGGGCCAATCAGCCCCAGCATTTT.

The CDR3 reads CATRLAGNHEQFF. The CDR3 DNA reads TGTGCCACCAGACTAGCGGGGAATCATGAGCAGTTCTTC. The chain joins TRBV24-1 to TRBJ2-1, with 10 bases lining up with TRBD2. Germline V gene sequence: CDR1 KGHDR, CDR2 SFDVKD. This CDR3 is built from 13 residues. The junction had 4 bases not matched to a gene; V was cut back by 7 bases and J by 8 bases.

This clone was observed a single time. The chain employs TRBV9 and TRBJ2-2; 10 nucleotides align to TRBD2. The CDR3 has 16 amino acids. Trimming cost V 4 bases and J 1 base; bases outside gene matches: 4. CDR1 is SGDLS and CDR2 is YYNGEE in the germline V gene. DNA for the CDR3: TGTGCCAGCAGCCCCCGGACTAGCGGGAACACCGGGGAGCTGTTTTTT. This gives the protein CASSPRTSGNTGELFF.

This chain uses TRBV27 with TRBJ2-3, with 13 bases that match TRBD2. CDR1 MNHEY and CDR2 SMNVEV come from the germline V gene (reference sequence). The CDR3 loop spans 19 amino acids. V gave up 5 bases and J gave up 8 bases; unmatched junction bases: 19. CDR3 sequence reads: CASSPTPGLAGPIRGTQYF. Here the CDR3 DNA reads TGTGCCAGCAGTCCCACTCCGGGACTAGCGGGGCCCATTCGGGGTACGCAGTATTTT.